This T cell receptor beta chain was captured by sequencing in a study of identical twins. Note on this clonotype: Its antigen is unknown. The junction differs from germline at one of its ends, possibly a read error.

The CDR3 is 14 residues long. Germline-derived CDR1 and CDR2 are LNHNV and YYDKDF (reference sequence). General study results and limits: Invariant MAIT and iNKT cells could partly confound zero-insertion analyses.

TCRdb re-called the 5' RACE reads through MiXCR, storing one row per CDR3 protein. In the table there are 1.5 million to 2 million distinct CDR3 sequences, about 32% of which are singletons. The rearrangement joins TRBV15 to TRBJ2-1; D is perhaps TRBD2 (5 bases). Sequenced sample: cord blood. This TCR was sampled from a newborn girl in good health. The CDR3 DNA reads TGTGCCACCAGCAGCGTTAGGACTGCCAATGAGCAGTCCTTC. As protein: CATSSVRTANEQSF.